This TCR beta chain was sequenced for a study of blood T cell repertoires in COVID-19. Study-level information: COVID-19 samples collected from the United States, Italy and Spain covered acute and convalescent phases. T cells, B-cell-depleted T cells, or PBMCs supplied cDNA or gDNA.

Authors' methods: Amplified reference gene primers provided the basis for estimating nucleated cell counts. Clones were sequenced by immunoSEQ multiplex PCR, and TCRdb holds only the in-frame ones, with some missing. V and J calls and clone size follow that table, whereas D and trimming were derived from the DNA. The data contain some 150,000 clones, around 90% of them seen just once; the ten biggest clones take up around 3.9%. This clone turned up a few times. One end of the junction is discordant with germline, which a read error may explain. The CDR3 has 16 residues. CDR1 and CDR2 (germline): LGHNA, YNFKEQ.

The receptor was isolated from a woman in her sixties who had recovered from COVID-19. The genes are TRBV4-2 and TRBJ1-2; 7 bases match TRBD1. Sequenced material: peripheral blood. CDR3 sequence: CASSTRTGNSNYGYTF. The DNA of the CDR3 is TGTGCCAGCAGCACCCGGACAGGAAATTCTAATTATGGCTACACCTTC.